The 26 T cell receptor beta chains in this list originate from one sample, sequenced in a study of blood T cell repertoires in COVID-19 (dated by TCRdb to the early 2020s). Receptors were amplified or captured by the immunoSEQ multiplex PCR assay. This is the immuneACCESS table as TCRdb keeps it, with only in-frame sequences that have V and J called. A part of the clones is gone; compared with another copy, unresolved V genes explain less than half, and the rest is unexplained. A total of fewer than 95,000 clones appear in this sample, almost 90% of them only once. The ten biggest clones cover roughly 5% of the sample. The sample taken for sequencing was peripheral blood. The receptors were gathered from a woman older than 75 with acute or convalescent COVID-19.

V gene TRBV19 combines with J gene TRBJ2-2; 11 bases fit TRBD2. CDR1 and CDR2 from the germline V gene are LNHDA and SQIVND (reference sequence). Germline trimming cut 0 bases from V and 6 bases from J; bases unmatched to any gene: 6. CDR3 length equals 17 residues. The CDR3 here is CASSIDLETSGAGELFF. CDR3 DNA sequence: TGTGCCAGTAGTATAGATCTTGAGACTAGCGGGGCCGGGGAGCTGTTTTTT.

The chain uses TRBV12-3 or TRBV12-4 and TRBJ1-2; D possibly corresponds to TRBD1 (5 bases). The V end was cut by 3 bases, the J end by 2 bases, with 7 bases between. The CDR3 is 13 residues long. DNA of the CDR3: TGTGCCAGCAGTTTGGCAGGGAACTATGGCTACACCTTC. Translating it yields CASSLAGNYGYTF.

This sequence joins TRBV6-2 or TRBV6-3 and TRBJ2-7, with a possible D match to TRBD2 (6 bases). Per germline, CDR1 MNHEY and CDR2 SVGEGT. V lost 4 bases to trimming and J lost 0 bases, with 16 bases between them. CDR3 length: 16 residues. The CDR3 loop is CASSSTRGTSSYEQYF. CDR3 in DNA: TGTGCCAGCAGTTCCACCCGGGGGACGAGCTCCTACGAGCAGTACTTC.

This clone came up once. CDR3 in DNA: TGTGCCAGCAGCTTACGGACAGGGGGACAGCCCCAGCATTTT. This gives the protein CASSLRTGGQPQHF. The J gene is TRBJ1-5, the V gene TRBV3-1 (or the pseudogene TRBV3-2); 10 positions agree with TRBD1. Germline assignment: CDR1 LGHDT and CDR2 YNNKEL (reference sequence). Trimming cost V 5 bases and J 7 bases; bases outside gene matches: 5. CDR3 size: 14 residues.

CDR3 sequence (DNA): TGTGCCAGCAGCCAACTAGGAAGAATCAATGAGCAGTTCTTC. It yields the protein CASSQLGRINEQFF. The chain combines TRBV6-5 with TRBJ2-1; D is possibly TRBD2 (5 bases). The CDR3 sequence is 14 residues long. Trimming removed 6 bases at V and 6 bases at J, with 15 bases between. CDR1 is MNHEY and CDR2 is SVGAGI in the germline V gene.

In this sample, this clone turned up once. The genes are TRBV19 and TRBJ2-3; D is possibly TRBD2 (6 bases). The V and J ends lost 2 bases and 0 bases respectively, with 12 bases between them. The germline V gene has CDR1 LNHDA and CDR2 SQIVND (reference sequence). CDR3 length: 16 amino acids. CDR3 protein: CASSISWRGSTDTQYF. In DNA form, the CDR3 reads TGTGCCAGTAGTATAAGTTGGAGGGGAAGCACAGATACGCAGTATTTT.

This chain joins TRBV3-1 (or the pseudogene TRBV3-2) and TRBJ2-2, with D unresolved. Between the trimmed V and J ends, which lost 4 bases and 3 bases, there was a span of 9 bases. The V gene's germline CDR1 is LGHDT and CDR2 YNNKEL (reference sequence). The CDR3 runs 14 residues. CDR3 residues: CASSPSRDTGELFF. The CDR3, as DNA: TGTGCCAGCAGCCCCTCACGGGACACCGGGGAGCTGTTTTTT.

This chain links TRBV27 with TRBJ1-2; TRBD1 aligns across 9 bases. The germline V gene encodes CDR1 MNHEY and CDR2 SMNVEV (reference sequence). The junction had 12 bases not matched to a gene; V was cut back by 5 bases and J by 2 bases. The CDR3 spans 17 residues. The CDR3 sequence is CASSTHPGQGLNYGYTF. CDR3 nucleotide sequence: TGTGCCAGCAGTACTCACCCGGGACAGGGTTTAAACTATGGCTACACCTTC.

J is TRBJ2-5 and V is TRBV5-1, with 9 bases lining up with TRBD1. The CDR3 is made up of 13 amino acids. CDR1 is SGHRS and CDR2 is YFSETQ in the germline V gene. Unmatched junction bases numbered 1, after V lost 2 bases and J lost 5 bases. The CDR3 sequence is CASSFGQGETQYF. The DNA for the CDR3 is TGCGCCAGCAGCTTTGGACAGGGGGAGACCCAGTACTTC.

This clone is a singleton in its sample. The rearrangement links TRBV7-9 to TRBJ2-3; 10 bases line up with TRBD1. Germline CDR1 reads SEHNR; CDR2 reads FQNEAQ (reference sequence). V dropped 5 bases and J dropped 11; count of bases not matched to a gene: 7. CDR3 length equals 13 residues. The CDR3 loop is CASSPGTGEGQYF. The DNA for the CDR3 is TGTGCCAGCAGCCCTGGGACAGGGGAAGGGCAGTATTTT. The full variable domain, in which reference TRBV7-9 and TRBJ2-3 provide the parts outside the CDR3, is DTGVSQNPRHKITKRGQNVTFRCDPISEHNRLYWYRQTLGQGPEFLTYFQNEAQLEKSRLLSDRFSAERPKGSFSTLEIQRTEQGDSAMYLCASSPGTGEGQYFGPGTRLTVL.

The genes are TRBV20-1 and TRBJ1-3, with no clear D. In germline, CDR1 is DFQATT, CDR2 SNEGSKA (reference sequence). The CDR3 extends over 14 amino acids. V was pared by 3 bases and J by 0 bases, with 9 bases between. The CDR3 sequence is CSASSVRSGNTIYF. The CDR3 bases are TGCAGTGCTAGTTCCGTGCGCTCTGGAAACACCATATATTTT.

This clone showed up just a few times. CDR3 sequence: CASSPGTGARNEQYF. The CDR3 DNA follows: TGTGCCAGCAGTCCCGGGACAGGGGCTAGAAACGAGCAGTACTTC. The chain recombines TRBV7-3 with TRBJ2-7; 10 positions agree with TRBD1. Looked up from germline, CDR1 is SGHTA and CDR2 is FQGTGA. The V segment lost 6 bases and the J segment 5 bases; nucleotides outside the gene matches: 10. The CDR3 length is 15 residues.

Written as DNA, the CDR3 is TGCAGCGTTGTCGGACAGGGATTGAACACTGAAGCTTTCTTT. Its translation: CSVVGQGLNTEAFF. The chain carries TRBV29-1 and TRBJ1-1; the match to TRBD1 covers 8 bases. This CDR3 spans 14 amino acids. J lost 0 bases, V lost 4 bases, and 4 bases had no gene match. Germline CDR1 is SQVTM and CDR2 is ANQGSEA. Drawing the rest from reference TRBV29-1 and TRBJ1-1, the complete variable domain is SAVISQKPSRDICQRGTSLTIQCQVDSQVTMMFWYRQQPGQSLTLIATANQGSEATYESGFVIDKFPISRPNLTFSTLTVSNMSPEDSSIYLCSVVGQGLNTEAFFGQGTRLTVV.

This clone was recorded once. The V and J genes are TRBV14 and TRBJ1-1; no firm D call. Germline loops: CDR1 SGHDN, CDR2 FVKESK. The CDR3 runs to 17 residues. V lost 4 bases, J lost 0 bases, and 18 bases lay in between. The CDR3 sequence: CASSPPGGLTLNTEAFF. The DNA of the CDR3 is TGTGCCAGCAGCCCTCCCGGTGGTCTGACTCTGAACACTGAAGCTTTCTTT.

The CDR3 is CASSSGTSGGRYEQYF. The CDR3 DNA sequence: TGTGCCAGCAGCTCCGGGACTAGCGGAGGACGGTACGAGCAGTACTTC. The chain combines TRBV2 with TRBJ2-7, with TRBD2 matching 11 bases. The germline gives CDR1 SNHLY, CDR2 FYNNEI. Trimming cost V 6 bases and J 4 bases; bases outside gene matches: 11. This CDR3 is 16 amino acids long. The variable domain in full, completed from reference TRBV2 and TRBJ2-7, reads EPEVTQTPSHQVTQMGQEVILRCVPISNHLYFYWYRQILGQKVEFLVSFYNNEISEKSEIFDDQFSVERPDGSNFTLKIRSTKLEDSAMYFCASSSGTSGGRYEQYFGPGTRLTVT.

The chain is built from TRBV4-3 and TRBJ1-2, with D possibly matching TRBD1 (6 bases). This CDR3 has 14 amino acids. The germline gives CDR1 LGHNA, CDR2 YSLEER. Trimming took off 1 base at V and 4 bases at J, with 10 bases between the two ends. CDR3 residues: CASSQALTGYGYTF. The DNA of the CDR3 is TGCGCCAGCAGCCAAGCTTTGACAGGCTATGGCTACACCTTC.

The V gene is TRBV5-6, the J gene TRBJ2-7, with TRBD1 matching 7 bases. Germline values: CDR1 SGHDT, CDR2 YYEEEE. The J segment lost 9 bases and the V segment lost 4 bases, leaving 10 bases of the junction unmatched. The CDR3 loop spans 13 amino acids. In DNA form, the CDR3 reads TGTGCCAGCAGCATCGGACAGGCCAGAGGGCAGTACTTC. Encoded protein: CASSIGQARGQYF.

The gene calls are TRBV7-9 and TRBJ2-4; 9 bases agree with TRBD1. The CDR3 spans 18 residues. V shed 4 bases, J shed 8 bases, and the junction held 18 bases outside the gene matches. The germline V gene encodes CDR1 SEHNR and CDR2 FQNEAQ (reference sequence). Here the CDR3 DNA reads TGTGCCAGCAGCTCACCCCCCGGACAGGGGTCTCGGTTAGACATTCAGTACTTC. This translates into CASSSPPGQGSRLDIQYF. The variable domain in full, with the rest retrieved from reference TRBV7-9 and TRBJ2-4, is DTGVSQNPRHKITKRGQNVTFRCDPISEHNRLYWYRQTLGQGPEFLTYFQNEAQLEKSRLLSDRFSAERPKGSFSTLEIQRTEQGDSAMYLCASSSPPGQGSRLDIQYFGAGTRLSVL.

This clone was counted a single time. J is TRBJ1-5 and V is TRBV2; 9 positions match TRBD1. V lost 6 bases and J lost 7; bases outside the gene matches: 7. The CDR3 covers 14 residues. In germline, CDR1 is SNHLY, CDR2 FYNNEI. CDR3 nucleotides: TGTGCCAGCAGAACAGGGACAGGGAACCAGCCCCAGCATTTT. It encodes CASRTGTGNQPQHF.

The CDR3 DNA is TGCGCCAGCAGCTCGACATCGCAACTGAACACTGAAGCTTTCTTT. It yields the protein CASSSTSQLNTEAFF. The chain employs TRBV5-1 and TRBJ1-1; D gene unclear. Germline V CDR1 and CDR2: SGHRS, YFSETQ. There are 15 residues in the CDR3. V was clipped by 3 bases and J by 0 bases, with 12 bases between them. The whole variable domain, filled in from reference TRBV5-1 and TRBJ1-1, reads KAGVTQTPRYLIKTRGQQVTLSCSPISGHRSVSWYQQTPGQGLQFLFEYFSETQRNKGNFPGRFSGRQFSNSRSEMNVSTLELGDSALYLCASSSTSQLNTEAFFGQGTRLTVV.

V gene TRBV7-8 combines with J gene TRBJ2-2; 9 nucleotides match TRBD1. The CDR3 length is 13 residues. J was trimmed by 7 bases and V by 10 bases; bases with no gene match: 7. CDR1 and CDR2 (germline): SGHVS, FQNEAQ. The CDR3 DNA reads as TGTGCCATTCCGACAGGGGGAGTCGGGGAGCTGTTTTTT. Translated: CAIPTGGVGELFF.

This clone was seen just once. V usage is TRBV12-3 or TRBV12-4 and J usage is TRBJ2-3; TRBD2 matches 8 bases. V trimming: 8 bases; J trimming: 6 bases; junction bases outside the gene matches: 7. The CDR3 length is 13 residues. The CDR3: CASHRGRFDTQYF. The CDR3 DNA is TGTGCCAGCCATCGCGGGAGGTTCGATACGCAGTATTTT.

The chain couples TRBV6-5 to TRBJ1-5; 7 bases align to TRBD1. This CDR3 is 14 amino acids long. The germline CDR1 and CDR2 sequences are MNHEY and SVGAGI. The ends lost 8 bases at V and 7 bases at J; junction bases unmatched: 11. The CDR3 region is CASASQGRVQPQHF. The CDR3 DNA reads as TGTGCCAGCGCCTCACAGGGGCGGGTACAGCCCCAGCATTTT.

V and J are TRBV12-3 or TRBV12-4 and TRBJ2-5, with D possibly being TRBD2 (5 bases). Trimming pared 5 bases from V and 5 bases from J, leaving 9 bases between. CDR3 length: 12 amino acids. CDR3 region: CASSRGGETQYF. CDR3 nucleotides: TGTGCCAGCAGTCGTGGAGGCGAGACCCAGTACTTC.

The rearrangement uses TRBV5-1 and TRBJ1-6; possible D gene TRBD1, 6 bases. The germline gives CDR1 SGHRS, CDR2 YFSETQ. V lost 3 bases and J 2 bases, leaving 12 bases between the germline ends. The CDR3 length is 16 residues. The CDR3 loop is CASSSQGTAYNSPLHF. CDR3 in DNA: TGCGCCAGCAGCTCACAGGGTACGGCCTATAATTCACCCCTCCACTTT.

This sequence joins TRBV2 and TRBJ2-5; D unresolved. Germline V gene lookup returns CDR1 SNHLY and CDR2 FYNNEI. V lost 6 bases and J 1 base, leaving 15 bases between the germline ends. This CDR3 contains 15 residues. The CDR3 DNA follows: TGTGCCAGCAGCAAGGATAGAGGTCGCCAAGAGACCCAGTACTTC. Its translation is CASSKDRGRQETQYF.